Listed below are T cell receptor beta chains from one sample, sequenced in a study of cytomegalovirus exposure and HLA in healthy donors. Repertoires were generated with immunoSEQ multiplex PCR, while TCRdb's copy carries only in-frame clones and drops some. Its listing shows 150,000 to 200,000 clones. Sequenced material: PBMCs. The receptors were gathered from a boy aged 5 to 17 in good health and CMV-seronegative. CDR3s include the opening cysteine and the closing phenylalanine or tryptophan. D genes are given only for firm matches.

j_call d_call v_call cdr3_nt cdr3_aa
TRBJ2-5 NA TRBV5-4 TGTGCCAGCAGTCCATCGCCGGGAACCCAAGAGACCCAGTACTTC CASSPSPGTQETQYF
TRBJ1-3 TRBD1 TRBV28 TGTGCCAGCAGTTTTCTGGCCCGGACAGGGTCTGGAAACACCATATATTTT CASSFLARTGSGNTIYF
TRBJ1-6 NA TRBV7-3 TGTGCCAGCAGCTTAAATCCAGGAGGATCACCCCTCCACTTT CASSLNPGGSPLHF
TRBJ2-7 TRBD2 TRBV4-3 TGCGCCAGCAGCCCGGGACTAGCGGGAGAGGAGCAGTACTTC CASSPGLAGEEQYF
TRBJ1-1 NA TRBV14 TGTGCCAGCAGCCAAGTCCTGGTCGGCACTGAAGCTTTCTTT CASSQVLVGTEAFF
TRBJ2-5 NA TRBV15 TGTGCCACCAGCAGAGGAGGCTACCAAGAGACCCAGTACTTC CATSRGGYQETQYF
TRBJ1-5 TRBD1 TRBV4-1 TGCGCCAGCAGCCACGAAGTAGGGGGCTCGAGCAATCAGCCCCAGCATTTT CASSHEVGGSSNQPQHF
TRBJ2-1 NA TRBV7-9 TGTGCCAGCAGCTTAAACAGCCCCTACAATGAGCAGTTCTTC CASSLNSPYNEQFF
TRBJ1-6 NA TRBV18 TGTGCCAGCTCACCGGGACAAATTAATTCACCCCTCCACTTT CASSPGQINSPLHF
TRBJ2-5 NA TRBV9 TGTGCCAGCAGCACCCCAGGGGCTAGTCAAGAGACCCAGTACTTC CASSTPGASQETQYF
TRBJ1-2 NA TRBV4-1 TGCGCCAGCAGCCATTTACCGGGGGTAGGGAGAAGCTATGGCTACACCTTC CASSHLPGVGRSYGYTF
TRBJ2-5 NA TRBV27 TGTGCCAGCAGTTTAGTTAGATGGGAGACCCAGTACTTC CASSLVRWETQYF
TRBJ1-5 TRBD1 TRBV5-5 TGTGCCAGCAGCGACACCGGGACAGGGGGCGCGGGAAGTCAGCCCCAGCATTTT CASSDTGTGGAGSQPQHF
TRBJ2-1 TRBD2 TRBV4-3 TGCGCCAGCAGCCAAATGACTAGCGGGGAGACCTCCTACAATGAGCAGTTCTTC CASSQMTSGETSYNEQFF
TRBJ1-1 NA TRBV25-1 TGTGCCAGCAGTGAGCAAGGAAAAGCGACTGAAGCTTTCTTT CASSEQGKATEAFF
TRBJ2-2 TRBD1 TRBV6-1 TGTGCCAGCAGTGAAGGACAGGGTACCGGGGAGCTGTTTTTT CASSEGQGTGELFF
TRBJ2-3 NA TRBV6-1 TGTGCCAGCAGTGAAAGCTTGACTAGCACAGATACGCAGTATTTT CASSESLTSTDTQYF
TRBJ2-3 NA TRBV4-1 TGCGCCAGCAGCCAACGGTTTAGGGGGGATACGCAGTATTTT CASSQRFRGDTQYF
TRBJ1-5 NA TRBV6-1 TGTGCCAGCAGTGCAGGCCAGGGGCTACCCAAGCCCCAGCATTTT CASSAGQGLPKPQHF
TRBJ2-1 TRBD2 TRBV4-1 TGCGCCAGCAGCCAAGATGGAGCGGGGGGGCCTTACAATGAGCAGTTCTTC CASSQDGAGGPYNEQFF
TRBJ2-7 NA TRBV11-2 TGTGCCAGCAGCTTAGGGGCAGGATGGAACTCCTACGAGCAGTACTTC CASSLGAGWNSYEQYF
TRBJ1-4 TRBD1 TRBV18 TGTGCCAGCTCACCCGGACAGGTCCCTGCAACTAATGAAAAACTGTTTTTT CASSPGQVPATNEKLFF
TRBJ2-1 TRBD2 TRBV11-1 TGTGCCAGCAGCTACATAGCGGGGAGTTCCTACAATGAGCAGTTCTTC CASSYIAGSSYNEQFF
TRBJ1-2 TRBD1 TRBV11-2 TGTGCCAGCAGCCCGGGGACAGGAGGGTATAACTATGGCTACACCTTC CASSPGTGGYNYGYTF
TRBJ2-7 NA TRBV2 TGTGCCAGCCTAGGCCGGGGATCCTACGAGCAGTACTTC CASLGRGSYEQYF
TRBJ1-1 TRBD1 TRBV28 TGTGCCAGCAGTACAGGGGCCACTGAAGCTTTCTTT CASSTGATEAFF
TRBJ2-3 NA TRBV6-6 TGTGCCAGCAGTTTCTCCGACAGGACCACAGATACGCAGTATTTT CASSFSDRTTDTQYF
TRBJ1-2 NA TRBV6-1 TGTGCCAGCAGTGATTTGGCCATCCCCTATGGCTACACCTTC CASSDLAIPYGYTF
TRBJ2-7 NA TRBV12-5 TGTGCTAGTGGTTTGGCCATGTCCCCAGCCTACGAGCAGTACTTC CASGLAMSPAYEQYF
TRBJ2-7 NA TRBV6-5 TGTGCCAGCAGTTACGGGAAGGGCGGGTACGAGCAGTACTTC CASSYGKGGYEQYF
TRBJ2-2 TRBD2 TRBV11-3 TGTGCCAGCAGCCCCACAGGACTAGGAGGCACCGGGGAGCTGTTTTTT CASSPTGLGGTGELFF
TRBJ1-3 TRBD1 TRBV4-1 TGCGCCAGCAGCCAAACCTCGCAGGGGGCTGGAAACACCATATATTTT CASSQTSQGAGNTIYF
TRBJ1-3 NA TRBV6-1 TGTGCCAGCACCCGCTGGACAGTCTCTGGAAACACCATATATTTT CASTRWTVSGNTIYF
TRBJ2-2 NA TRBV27 TGTGCCAGCAAGCCCTCTCCGAACACCGGGGAGCTGTTTTTT CASKPSPNTGELFF
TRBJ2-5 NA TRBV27 TGTGCCAGCAGTACGACGGAGGGTTGGACCCAGTACTTC CASSTTEGWTQYF
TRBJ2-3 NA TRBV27 TGTGCCAGCAGTTTCGGGGGGCGTAACACAGATACGCAGTATTTT CASSFGGRNTDTQYF
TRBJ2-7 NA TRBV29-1 TGCAGCGTTGAACGCGGATCCGAGCAGTACTTC CSVERGSEQYF
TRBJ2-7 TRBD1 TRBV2 TGTGCCAGCAGGGGACAGTACCACGAGCAGTACTTC CASRGQYHEQYF
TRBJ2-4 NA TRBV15 TGTGCCACCAGCAGACAAGGAGTCCCTCCAGCCAAAAACATTCAGTACTTC CATSRQGVPPAKNIQYF
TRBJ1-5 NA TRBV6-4 TGTGCCAGCCACCGGGGAAGGGGAGGGGGGGGGAATAGCAATCAGCCCCAGCATTTT CASHRGRGGGGNSNQPQHF
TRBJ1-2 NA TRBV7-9 TGTGCCAGCAGCTTACCGGCTAACTATGGCTACACCTTC CASSLPANYGYTF
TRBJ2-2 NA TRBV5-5 TGTGCCAGCAGACCCGAGACGGGGACCGGGGAGCTGTTTTTT CASRPETGTGELFF
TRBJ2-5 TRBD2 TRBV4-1 TGCGCCAGCAGCCAAGATGGGAGCGGGGGGGCGACAGAGACCCAGTACTTC CASSQDGSGGATETQYF
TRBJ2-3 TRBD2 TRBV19 TGTGCCAGTAGTACTATCACCTCGGGACTAGCGGGGGCCACAGATACGCAGTATTTT CASSTITSGLAGATDTQYF
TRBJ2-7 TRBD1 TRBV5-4 TGTGCCAGCAGCTCCACCCCGGGACAGGCCTTATGGGAGCAGTACTTC CASSSTPGQALWEQYF
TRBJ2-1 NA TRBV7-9 TGTGCCAGCAGCTTAGCAGTTCTGGGACAAGGGGCGATTTGGTTCTTC CASSLAVLGQGAIWFF
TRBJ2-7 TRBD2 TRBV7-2 TGTGCCAGCAGCTCCGATGGGACTAGCGGGTTCGCGGGCGAGCAGTACTTC CASSSDGTSGFAGEQYF
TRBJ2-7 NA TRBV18 TGTGCCAGCTCACCAACGACAGGATACGAGCAGTACTTC CASSPTTGYEQYF
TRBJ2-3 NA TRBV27 TGTGCCAGCAAAGATGGACAGACAAGCACAGATACGCAGTATTTT CASKDGQTSTDTQYF
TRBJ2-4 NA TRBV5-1 TGCGCCAGCAGCTTGGAGGAGTACGGCAAAAACATTCAGTACTTC CASSLEEYGKNIQYF
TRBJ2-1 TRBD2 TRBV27 TGTGCCAGCAGTTTATCAGGGCTAGCGGGGCAACACAATGAGCAGTTCTTC CASSLSGLAGQHNEQFF